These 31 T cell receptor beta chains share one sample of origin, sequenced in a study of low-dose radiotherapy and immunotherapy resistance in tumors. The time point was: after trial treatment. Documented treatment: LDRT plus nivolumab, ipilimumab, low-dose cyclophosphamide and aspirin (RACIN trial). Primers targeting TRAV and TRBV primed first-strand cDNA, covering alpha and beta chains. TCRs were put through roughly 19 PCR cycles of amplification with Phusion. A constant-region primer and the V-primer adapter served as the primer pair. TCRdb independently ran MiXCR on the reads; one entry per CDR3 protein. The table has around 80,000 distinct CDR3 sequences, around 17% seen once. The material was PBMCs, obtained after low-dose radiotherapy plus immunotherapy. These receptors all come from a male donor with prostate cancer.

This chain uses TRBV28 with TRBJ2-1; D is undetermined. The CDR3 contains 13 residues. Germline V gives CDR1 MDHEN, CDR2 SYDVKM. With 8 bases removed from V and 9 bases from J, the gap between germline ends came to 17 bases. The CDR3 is CASGSHSRVEQFF. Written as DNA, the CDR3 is TGTGCCAGCGGATCCCACTCTCGCGTTGAGCAGTTCTTC.

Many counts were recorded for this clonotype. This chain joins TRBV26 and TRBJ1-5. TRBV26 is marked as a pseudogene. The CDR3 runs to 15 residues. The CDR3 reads CATPSGEGSNQPQHF. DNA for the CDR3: TGTGCCACCCCCTCGGGGGAGGGAAGCAATCAGCCCCAGCATTTT.

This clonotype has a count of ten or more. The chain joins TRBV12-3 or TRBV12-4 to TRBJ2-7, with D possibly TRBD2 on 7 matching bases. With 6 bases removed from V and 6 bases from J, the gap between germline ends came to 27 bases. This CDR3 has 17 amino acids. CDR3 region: CASRPSGTSRGGGEQYF. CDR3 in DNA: TGTGCCAGCAGACCTTCCGGGACTTCCCGGGGAGGGGGCGAGCAGTACTTC.

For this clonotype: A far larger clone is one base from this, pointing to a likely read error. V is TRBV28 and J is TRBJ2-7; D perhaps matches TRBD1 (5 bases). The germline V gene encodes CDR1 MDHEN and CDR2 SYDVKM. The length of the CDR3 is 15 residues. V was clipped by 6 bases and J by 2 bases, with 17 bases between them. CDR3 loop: CASSRDWPGPYEQYF. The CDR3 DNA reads TGTGCCAGCAGCAGAGATTGGCCAGGGCCCTACGAGCAGTACTTC.

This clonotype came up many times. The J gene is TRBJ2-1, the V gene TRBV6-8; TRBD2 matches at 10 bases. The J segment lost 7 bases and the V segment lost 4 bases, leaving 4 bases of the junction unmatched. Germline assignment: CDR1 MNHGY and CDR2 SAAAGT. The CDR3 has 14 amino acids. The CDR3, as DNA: TGTGCCAGCAGTTCCCTAGCGGGAGAAAATGAGCAGTTCTTC. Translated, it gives CASSSLAGENEQFF.

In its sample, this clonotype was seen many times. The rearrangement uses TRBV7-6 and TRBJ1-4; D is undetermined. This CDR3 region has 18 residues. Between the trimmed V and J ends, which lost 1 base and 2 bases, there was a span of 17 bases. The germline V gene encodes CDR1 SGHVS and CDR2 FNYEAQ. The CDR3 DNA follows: TGTGCCAGCAGCTTAGTGGGCGGTCAGACCCCCACTAATGAAAAACTGTTTTTT. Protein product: CASSLVGGQTPTNEKLFF.

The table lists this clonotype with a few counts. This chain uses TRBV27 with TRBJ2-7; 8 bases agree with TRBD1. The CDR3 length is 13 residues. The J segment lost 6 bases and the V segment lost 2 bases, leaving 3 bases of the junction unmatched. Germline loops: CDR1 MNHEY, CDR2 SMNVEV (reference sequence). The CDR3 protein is CASSLVTGAEQYF. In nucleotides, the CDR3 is TGTGCCAGCAGTTTAGTGACAGGGGCCGAGCAGTACTTC.

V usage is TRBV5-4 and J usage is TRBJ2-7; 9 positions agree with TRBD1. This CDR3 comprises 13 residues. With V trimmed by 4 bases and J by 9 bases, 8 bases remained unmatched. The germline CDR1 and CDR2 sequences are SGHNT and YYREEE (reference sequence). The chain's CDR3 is CASSLRDRDRQYF. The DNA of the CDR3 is TGTGCCAGCAGCCTCCGGGACAGGGACCGGCAGTACTTC. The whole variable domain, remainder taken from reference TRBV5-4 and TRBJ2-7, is ETGVTQSPTHLIKTRGQQVTLRCSSQSGHNTVSWYQQALGQGPQFIFQYYREEENGRGNFPPRFSGLQFPNYSSELNVNALELDDSALYLCASSLRDRDRQYFGPGTRLTVT.

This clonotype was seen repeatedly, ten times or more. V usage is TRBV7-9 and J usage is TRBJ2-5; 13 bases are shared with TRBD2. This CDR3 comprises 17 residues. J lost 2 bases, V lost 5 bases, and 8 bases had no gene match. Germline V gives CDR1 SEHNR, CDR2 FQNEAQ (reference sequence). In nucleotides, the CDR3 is TGTGCCAGCAGCCGTCTCGGGACTAGCGGGGTTCAAGAGACCCAGTACTTC. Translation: CASSRLGTSGVQETQYF.

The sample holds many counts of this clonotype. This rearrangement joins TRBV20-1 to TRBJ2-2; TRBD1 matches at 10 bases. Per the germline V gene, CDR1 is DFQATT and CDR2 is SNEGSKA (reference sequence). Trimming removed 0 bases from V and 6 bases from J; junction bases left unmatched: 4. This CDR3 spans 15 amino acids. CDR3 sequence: CSARDDRGRAGELFF. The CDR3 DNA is TGCAGTGCTAGAGACGACAGGGGGCGCGCCGGGGAGCTGTTTTTT.

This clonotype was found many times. CDR3 amino acids: CASTLGQGNQPQHF. CDR3 bases: TGTGCCAGCACCCTAGGACAGGGCAATCAGCCCCAGCATTTT. This chain connects TRBV27 to TRBJ1-5, with 7 bases identical to TRBD1. V was clipped by 7 bases and J by 2 bases; unmatched bases: 5. The CDR3 totals 14 residues. Per the germline V gene, CDR1 is MNHEY and CDR2 is SMNVEV (reference sequence).

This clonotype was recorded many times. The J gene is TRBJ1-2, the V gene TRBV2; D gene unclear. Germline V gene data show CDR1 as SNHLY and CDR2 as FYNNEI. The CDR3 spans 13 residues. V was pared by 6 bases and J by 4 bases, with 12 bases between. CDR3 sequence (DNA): TGTGCCAGCAGATCCGCCAATCTCTATGGCTACACCTTC. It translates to CASRSANLYGYTF.

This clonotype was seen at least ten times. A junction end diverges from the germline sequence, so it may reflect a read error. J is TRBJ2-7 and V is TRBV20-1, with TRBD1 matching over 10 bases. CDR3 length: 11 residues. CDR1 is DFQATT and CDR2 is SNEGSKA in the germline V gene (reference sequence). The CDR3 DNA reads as TGCAGTGCTAGCGCCGGGACAGGGGAAAACTTC. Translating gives CSASAGTGENF.

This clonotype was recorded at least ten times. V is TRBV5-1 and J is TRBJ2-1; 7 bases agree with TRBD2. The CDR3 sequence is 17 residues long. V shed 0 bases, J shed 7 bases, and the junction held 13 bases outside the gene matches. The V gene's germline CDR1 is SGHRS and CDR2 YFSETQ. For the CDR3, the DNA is TGCGCCAGCAGCTTGGCCGTATCGGGAGGCAATTCGAATGAGCAGTTCTTC. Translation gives CASSLAVSGGNSNEQFF.

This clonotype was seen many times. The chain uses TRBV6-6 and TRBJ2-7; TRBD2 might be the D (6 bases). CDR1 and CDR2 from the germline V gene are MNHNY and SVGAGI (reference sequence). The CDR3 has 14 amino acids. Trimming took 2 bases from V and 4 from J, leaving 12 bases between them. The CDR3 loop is CASSYVGRGYEQYF. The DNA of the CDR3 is TGTGCCAGCAGTTACGTCGGGAGAGGGTACGAGCAGTACTTC.

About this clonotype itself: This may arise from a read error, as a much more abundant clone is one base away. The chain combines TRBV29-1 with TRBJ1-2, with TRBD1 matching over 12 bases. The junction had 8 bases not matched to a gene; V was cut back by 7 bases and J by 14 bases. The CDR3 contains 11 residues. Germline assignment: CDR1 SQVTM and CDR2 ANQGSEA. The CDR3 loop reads CSAQGQGADTF. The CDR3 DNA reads TGCAGCGCCCAGGGACAGGGGGCTGATACCTTC.

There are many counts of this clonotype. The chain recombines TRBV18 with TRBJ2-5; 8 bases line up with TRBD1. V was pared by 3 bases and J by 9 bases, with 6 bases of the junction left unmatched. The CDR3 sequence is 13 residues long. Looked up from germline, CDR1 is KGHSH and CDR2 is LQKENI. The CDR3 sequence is CASSPRDRGAQYF. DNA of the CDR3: TGTGCCAGCTCACCCAGAGACAGGGGAGCCCAGTACTTC.

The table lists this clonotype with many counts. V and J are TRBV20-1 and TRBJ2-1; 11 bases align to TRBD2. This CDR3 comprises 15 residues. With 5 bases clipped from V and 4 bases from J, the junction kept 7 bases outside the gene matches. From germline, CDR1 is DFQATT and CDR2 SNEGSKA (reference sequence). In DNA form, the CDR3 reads TGCAGTGCTTATTCCGGGACTAGCGGTTACAATGAGCAGTTCTTC. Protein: CSAYSGTSGYNEQFF.

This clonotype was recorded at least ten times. The CDR3 nucleotides are TGCGCCAGCAGCCAGGGCAGACGAAGCTCTGGGGCCAACGTCCTGACTTTC. As protein: CASSQGRRSSGANVLTF. This chain links TRBV4-1 with TRBJ2-6, with D unclear. Trimming took off 3 bases at V and 0 bases at J, with 12 bases between the two ends. CDR1 is MGHRA and CDR2 is YSYEKL in the germline V gene. The CDR3 contains 17 residues.

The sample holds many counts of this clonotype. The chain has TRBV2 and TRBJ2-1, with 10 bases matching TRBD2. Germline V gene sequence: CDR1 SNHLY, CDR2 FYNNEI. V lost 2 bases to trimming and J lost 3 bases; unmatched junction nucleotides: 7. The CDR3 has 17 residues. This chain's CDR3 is CASSESLAGAYYNEQFF. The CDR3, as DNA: TGTGCCAGCAGTGAAAGTCTAGCGGGAGCCTACTACAATGAGCAGTTCTTC.

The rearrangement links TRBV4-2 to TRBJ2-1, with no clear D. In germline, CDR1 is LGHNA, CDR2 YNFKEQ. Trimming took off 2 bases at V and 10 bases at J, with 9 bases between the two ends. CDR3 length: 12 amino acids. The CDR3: CASSQPSVEQFF. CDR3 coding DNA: TGTGCCAGCAGCCAACCCTCCGTCGAGCAGTTCTTC.

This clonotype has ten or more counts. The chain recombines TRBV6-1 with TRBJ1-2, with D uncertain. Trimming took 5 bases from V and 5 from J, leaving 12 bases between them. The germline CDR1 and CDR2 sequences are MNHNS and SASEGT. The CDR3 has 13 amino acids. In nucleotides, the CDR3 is TGTGCCAGCAGTTCCACCGACCGGTATGGCTACACCTTC. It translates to CASSSTDRYGYTF.

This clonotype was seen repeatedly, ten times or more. The CDR3 region is CASSFKTGWVYEQYF. In DNA, the CDR3 is TGTGCCAGCAGCTTTAAGACAGGGTGGGTCTACGAGCAGTACTTC. The V gene is TRBV7-2, the J gene TRBJ2-7; 7 nucleotides agree with TRBD1. V lost 3 bases to trimming and J lost 3 bases; unmatched junction nucleotides: 8. This CDR3 contains 15 residues. Per germline, CDR1 SGHTA and CDR2 FQGNSA.

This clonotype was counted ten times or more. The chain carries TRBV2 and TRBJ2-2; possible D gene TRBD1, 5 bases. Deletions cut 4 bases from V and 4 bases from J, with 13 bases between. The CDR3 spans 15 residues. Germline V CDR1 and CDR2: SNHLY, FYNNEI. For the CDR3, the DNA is TGTGCCAGCAGTGTTACAGGATTGCTCACCGGGGAGCTGTTTTTT. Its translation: CASSVTGLLTGELFF.

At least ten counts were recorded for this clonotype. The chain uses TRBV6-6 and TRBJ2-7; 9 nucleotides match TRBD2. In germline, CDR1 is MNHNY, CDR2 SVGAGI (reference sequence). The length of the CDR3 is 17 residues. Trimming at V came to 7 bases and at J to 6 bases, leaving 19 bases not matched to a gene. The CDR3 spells CASTNGVAGVPLGEQYF. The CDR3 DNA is TGTGCCAGCACCAACGGGGTAGCGGGAGTTCCCCTAGGCGAGCAGTACTTC.

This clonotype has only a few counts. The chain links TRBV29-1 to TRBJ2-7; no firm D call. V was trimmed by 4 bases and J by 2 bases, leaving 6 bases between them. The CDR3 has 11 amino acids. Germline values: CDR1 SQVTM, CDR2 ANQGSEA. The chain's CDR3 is CSVVLAYEQYF. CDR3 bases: TGCAGCGTTGTTCTGGCCTACGAGCAGTACTTC.

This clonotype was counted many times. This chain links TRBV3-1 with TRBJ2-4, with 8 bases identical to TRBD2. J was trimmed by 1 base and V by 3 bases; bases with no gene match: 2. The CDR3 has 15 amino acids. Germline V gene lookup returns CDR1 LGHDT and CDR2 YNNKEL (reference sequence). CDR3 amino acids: CASSQGLVAKNIQYF. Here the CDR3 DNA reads TGTGCCAGCAGCCAGGGACTAGTGGCCAAAAACATTCAGTACTTC.

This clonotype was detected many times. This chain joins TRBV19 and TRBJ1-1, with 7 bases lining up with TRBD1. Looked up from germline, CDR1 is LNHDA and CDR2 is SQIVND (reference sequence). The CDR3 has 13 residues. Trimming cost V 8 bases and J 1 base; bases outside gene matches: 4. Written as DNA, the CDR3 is TGTGCCAGTCCCAACAGGGGGAACACTGAAGCTTTCTTT. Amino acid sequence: CASPNRGNTEAFF.

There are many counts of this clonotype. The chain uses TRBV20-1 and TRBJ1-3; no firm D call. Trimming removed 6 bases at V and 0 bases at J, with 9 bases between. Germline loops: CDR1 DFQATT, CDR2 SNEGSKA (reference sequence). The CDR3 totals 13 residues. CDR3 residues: CSAVTSSGNTIYF. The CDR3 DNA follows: TGCAGTGCGGTAACAAGCTCTGGAAACACCATATATTTT.

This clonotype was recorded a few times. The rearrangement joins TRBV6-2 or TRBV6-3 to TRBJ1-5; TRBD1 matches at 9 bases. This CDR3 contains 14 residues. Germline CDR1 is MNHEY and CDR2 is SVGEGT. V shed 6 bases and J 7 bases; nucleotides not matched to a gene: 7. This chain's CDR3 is CASRVGQGHQPQHF. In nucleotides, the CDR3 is TGTGCCAGCAGGGTGGGACAGGGACACCAGCCCCAGCATTTT.

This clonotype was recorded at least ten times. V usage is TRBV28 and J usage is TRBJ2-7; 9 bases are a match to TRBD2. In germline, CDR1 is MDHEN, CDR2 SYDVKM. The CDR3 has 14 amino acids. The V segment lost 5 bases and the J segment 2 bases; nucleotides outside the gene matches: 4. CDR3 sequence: CASSLRLAAYEQYF. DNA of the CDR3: TGTGCCAGCAGTCTGAGACTAGCGGCCTACGAGCAGTACTTC.